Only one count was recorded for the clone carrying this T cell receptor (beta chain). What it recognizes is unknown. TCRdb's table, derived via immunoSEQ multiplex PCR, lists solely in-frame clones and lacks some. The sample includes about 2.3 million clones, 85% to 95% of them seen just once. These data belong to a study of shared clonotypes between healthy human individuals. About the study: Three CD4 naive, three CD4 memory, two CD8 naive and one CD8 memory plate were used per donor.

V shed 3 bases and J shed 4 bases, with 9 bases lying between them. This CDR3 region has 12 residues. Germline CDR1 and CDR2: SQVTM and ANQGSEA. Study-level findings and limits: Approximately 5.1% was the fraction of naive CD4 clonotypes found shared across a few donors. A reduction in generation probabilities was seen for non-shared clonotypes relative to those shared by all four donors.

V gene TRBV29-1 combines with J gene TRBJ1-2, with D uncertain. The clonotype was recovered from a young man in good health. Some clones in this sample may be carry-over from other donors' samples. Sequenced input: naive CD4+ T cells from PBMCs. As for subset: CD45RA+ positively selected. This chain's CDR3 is CSVDRTSYGYTF. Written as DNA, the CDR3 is TGCAGCGTTGACAGGACGAGCTATGGCTACACCTTC. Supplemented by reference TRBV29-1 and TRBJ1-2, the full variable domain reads SAVISQKPSRDICQRGTSLTIQCQVDSQVTMMFWYRQQPGQSLTLIATANQGSEATYESGFVIDKFPISRPNLTFSTLTVSNMSPEDSSIYLCSVDRTSYGYTFGSGTRLTVV.